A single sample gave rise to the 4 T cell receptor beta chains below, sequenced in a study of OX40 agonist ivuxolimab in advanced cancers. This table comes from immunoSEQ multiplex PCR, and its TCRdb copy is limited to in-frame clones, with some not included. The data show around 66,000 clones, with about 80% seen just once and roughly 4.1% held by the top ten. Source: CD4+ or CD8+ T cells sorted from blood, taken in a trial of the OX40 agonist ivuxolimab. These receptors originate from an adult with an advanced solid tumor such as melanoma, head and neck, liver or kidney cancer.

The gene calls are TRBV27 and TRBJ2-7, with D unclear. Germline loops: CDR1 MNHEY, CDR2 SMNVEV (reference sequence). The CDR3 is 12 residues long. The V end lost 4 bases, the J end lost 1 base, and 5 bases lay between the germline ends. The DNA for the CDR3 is TGTGCCAGCAGTTCCGTTTCCTACGAGCAGTACTTC. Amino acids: CASSSVSYEQYF.

Here the CDR3 reads CASSQTPVARDPLSNQPQHF. In nucleotides, the CDR3 is TGTGCCAGCAGCCAAACCCCAGTTGCCAGGGACCCTTTGAGCAATCAGCCCCAGCATTTT. The chain joins TRBV4-2 to TRBJ1-5; the D gene is possibly TRBD1 (5 bases). V dropped 2 bases and J dropped 1 base, with 24 bases sitting between them. CDR1 and CDR2 from the germline V gene are LGHNA and YNFKEQ. This CDR3 region has 20 residues.

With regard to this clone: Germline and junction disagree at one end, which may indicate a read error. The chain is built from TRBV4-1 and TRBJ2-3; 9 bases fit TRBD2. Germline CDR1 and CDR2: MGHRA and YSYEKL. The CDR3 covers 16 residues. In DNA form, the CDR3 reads TGCGCCAGCAGCCAAGATCGGGGCGGGGGGGTAGATACGCAGTGTTTT. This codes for CASSQDRGGGVDTQCF.

CDR3 residues: CASSMDNEQFF. The CDR3 bases are TGCGCCAGCAGCATGGACAATGAGCAGTTCTTC. The chain uses TRBV5-1 and TRBJ2-1; D is uncertain. Trimming cost V 4 bases and J 5 bases, with 4 bases left between them. Germline loops: CDR1 SGHRS, CDR2 YFSETQ. There are 11 residues in the CDR3.